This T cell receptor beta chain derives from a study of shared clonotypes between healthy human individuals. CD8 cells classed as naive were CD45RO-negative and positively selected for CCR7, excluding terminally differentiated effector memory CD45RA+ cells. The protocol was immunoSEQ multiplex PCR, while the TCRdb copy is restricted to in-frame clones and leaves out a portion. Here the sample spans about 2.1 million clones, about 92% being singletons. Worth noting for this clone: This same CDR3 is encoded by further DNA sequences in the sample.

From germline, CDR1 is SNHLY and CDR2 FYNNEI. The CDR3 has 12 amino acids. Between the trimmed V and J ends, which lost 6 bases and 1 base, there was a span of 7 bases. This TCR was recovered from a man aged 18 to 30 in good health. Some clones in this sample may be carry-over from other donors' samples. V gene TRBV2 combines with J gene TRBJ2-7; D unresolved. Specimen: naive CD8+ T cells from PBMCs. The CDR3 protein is CASSPGSYEQYF. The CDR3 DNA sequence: TGTGCCAGCAGCCCGGGTTCCTACGAGCAGTACTTC. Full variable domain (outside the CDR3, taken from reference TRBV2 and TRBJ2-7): EPEVTQTPSHQVTQMGQEVILRCVPISNHLYFYWYRQILGQKVEFLVSFYNNEISEKSEIFDDQFSVERPDGSNFTLKIRSTKLEDSAMYFCASSPGSYEQYFGPGTRLTVT.